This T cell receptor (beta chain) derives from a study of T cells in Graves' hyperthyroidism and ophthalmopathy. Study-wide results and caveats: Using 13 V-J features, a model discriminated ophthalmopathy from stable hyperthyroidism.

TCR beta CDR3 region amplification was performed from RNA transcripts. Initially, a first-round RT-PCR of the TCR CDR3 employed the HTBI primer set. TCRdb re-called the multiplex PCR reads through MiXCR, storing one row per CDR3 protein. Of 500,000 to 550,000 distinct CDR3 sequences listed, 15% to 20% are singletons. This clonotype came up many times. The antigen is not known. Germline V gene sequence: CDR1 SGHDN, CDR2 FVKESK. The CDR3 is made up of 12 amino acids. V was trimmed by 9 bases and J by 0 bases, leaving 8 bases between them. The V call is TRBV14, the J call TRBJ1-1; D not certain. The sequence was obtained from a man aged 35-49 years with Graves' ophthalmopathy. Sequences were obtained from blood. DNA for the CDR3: TGTGCCAGTGGACGGTTGAACACTGAAGCTTTCTTT. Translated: CASGRLNTEAFF. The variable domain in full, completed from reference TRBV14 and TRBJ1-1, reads EAGVTQFPSHSVIEKGQTVTLRCDPISGHDNLYWYRRVMGKEIKFLLHFVKESKQDESGMPNNRFLAERTGGTYSTLKVQPAELEDSGVYFCASGRLNTEAFFGQGTRLTVV.